This TCR beta chain was sequenced during a study of CD8+CD57+ T cells in acquired aplastic anemia. Turning to the study itself: Yields of DNA that came from sorted CD4+ and CD8+ cells averaged approximately 3.5 ug. Notes on the study in general: There were fewer than 35 CD8+ CDR3 sequences that occurred in both patients and controls. Significant differences in CD8+ Simpson's diversity were not observed between patients and controls.

This clonotype appeared many times. Its cognate antigen is unknown. Patients chosen for sequencing had CD8+CD57+ cells that had expanded, as shown by flow cytometry. Each patient carried a diagnosis of severe acquired aplastic anemia. Trimming at V came to 2 bases and at J to 6 bases, leaving 6 bases not matched to a gene. Germline V lookup: CDR1 DFQATT, CDR2 SNEGSKA (reference sequence). The length of the CDR3 is 15 residues. TCR beta VDJ and CDR3 were profiled, and genomic DNA was the template. TCRdb analysed the reads with MiXCR anew, one entry per CDR3 protein. The sample consists of about 58,000 distinct CDR3 sequences, approximately 52% of them appearing once.

The sample was sorted CD4+, CD8+, or CD8+CD57+ T cells (not recorded which) from PBMCs. The receptor was derived from a human donor with aplastic anemia. This chain links TRBV20-1 with TRBJ2-2; 10 nucleotides agree with TRBD1. The CDR3 DNA reads TGCAGTGCTAGACGAGGACAGGGGGATGCCGGGGAGCTGTTTTTT. Translated: CSARRGQGDAGELFF.